Below, one TCR beta chain is given with its context. The antigen is not known. Clones were sequenced by immunoSEQ multiplex PCR, and TCRdb holds only the in-frame ones, with some missing. This sample has 25,000 to 30,000 clones, with over 75% found just once. Trimming removed 8 bases at V and 4 bases at J, with 11 bases between. The CDR3 runs to 12 residues. Germline V gives CDR1 KGHSH, CDR2 LQKENI. This sample is drawn from a study of tissue T cells after allogeneic stem cell transplantation. Study-wide context: Viable blood and marrow gave sorted CD3+ T cells if numbers allowed.

General study results and limits: Only a limited share of tissue TCRs appeared in blood or spleen.

This specimen was blood, taken before transplantation. The gene calls are TRBV18 and TRBJ1-2; no definite D call. The TCR was taken from a woman between 18 and 50 years old who later had graft-versus-host disease after an allogeneic stem cell transplant. The CDR3 is CASADGGYGYTF. In nucleotides, the CDR3 is TGTGCCAGCGCGGACGGAGGCTATGGCTACACCTTC.